Listed here are 14 T cell receptor beta chains from one sample, sequenced in a study of blood T cell repertoires in COVID-19. Profiled with immunoSEQ multiplex PCR; TCRdb holds only in-frame clones, not every one. The table shows 200,000 to 250,000 clones, with around nine tenths occurring only once. The sequenced sample was peripheral blood. Source of these receptors: a man in his sixties with acute or convalescent COVID-19.

Comments on this clone: The sample has other DNA sequences that encode this CDR3 too. The gene calls are TRBV10-3 and TRBJ2-7; perhaps TRBD2 as D (7 bases). The CDR3 is made up of 13 amino acids. The germline gives CDR1 ENHRY, CDR2 SYGVKD. Trimming pared 3 bases from V and 6 bases from J, leaving 12 bases between. In nucleotides, the CDR3 is TGTGCCATCAGTGAAGGGGGGGGGCGCGAGCAGTACTTC. As protein: CAISEGGGREQYF.

This chain links TRBV5-6 with TRBJ2-6; TRBD1 matches at 10 bases. Germline CDR1 and CDR2: SGHDT and YYEEEE. The length of the CDR3 is 18 residues. With 2 bases clipped from V and 0 bases from J, the junction kept 5 bases outside the gene matches. CDR3: CASSFWTGGPSGANVLTF. DNA of the CDR3: TGTGCCAGCAGCTTCTGGACAGGGGGACCCTCTGGGGCCAACGTCCTGACTTTC.

The chain has TRBV5-1 and TRBJ1-5, with 9 bases lining up with TRBD1. V shed 4 bases and J 4 bases; nucleotides not matched to a gene: 3. The germline gives CDR1 SGHRS, CDR2 YFSETQ. CDR3 length equals 14 residues. The CDR3 sequence is CASSQTGGNQPQHF. The CDR3 DNA is TGCGCCAGCAGCCAGACAGGGGGTAATCAGCCCCAGCATTTT.

J is TRBJ2-2 and V is TRBV28; 12 bases line up with TRBD2. The germline CDR1 and CDR2 sequences are MDHEN and SYDVKM. The V and J ends lost 6 bases and 4 bases, in that order; junction bases with no gene match: 3. CDR3 length: 15 residues. The CDR3 sequence: CASRTLAGGTGELFF. The CDR3 nucleotides are TGTGCCAGCAGAACACTAGCGGGGGGCACCGGGGAGCTGTTTTTT.

This chain uses TRBV11-2 with TRBJ2-2, with 7 bases identical to TRBD1. The ends lost 5 bases at V and 3 bases at J; junction bases unmatched: 3. From germline, CDR1 is SGHAT and CDR2 FQNNGV. The CDR3 contains 14 residues. The CDR3: CASSQGQHTGELFF. CDR3 bases: TGTGCCAGCAGCCAGGGACAGCACACCGGGGAGCTGTTTTTT.

This chain joins TRBV25-1 and TRBJ2-6, with 7 bases lining up with TRBD1. With 8 bases clipped from V and 4 bases from J, the junction kept 8 bases outside the gene matches. There are 15 residues in the CDR3. CDR1 is MGHDK and CDR2 is SYGVNS in the germline V gene. The CDR3 protein is CASGPTGEGANVLTF. Here the CDR3 DNA reads TGTGCCAGCGGACCCACAGGGGAGGGGGCCAACGTCCTGACTTTC.

The gene calls are TRBV6-5 and TRBJ1-4; 9 bases fit TRBD1. V shed 8 bases and J 5 bases; nucleotides not matched to a gene: 3. Germline V gene data show CDR1 as MNHEY and CDR2 as SVGAGI. The CDR3 totals 13 residues. The CDR3, as DNA: TGTGCCAGCGGCGGGACAGGGAATGAAAAACTGTTTTTT. As protein: CASGGTGNEKLFF.

This chain joins TRBV27 and TRBJ2-7; 7 bases match TRBD1. The CDR3 length is 15 residues. Unmatched junction bases numbered 10, after V lost 5 bases and J lost 3 bases. Per the germline V gene, CDR1 is MNHEY and CDR2 is SMNVEV (reference sequence). The CDR3 bases are TGTGCCAGCAGTCCCATCGGCAGGGGGTACTACGAGCAGTACTTC. Translating it yields CASSPIGRGYYEQYF.

This clone was found many times. The genes are TRBV4-1 and TRBJ1-3; 7 nucleotides match TRBD1. The V gene's germline CDR1 is MGHRA and CDR2 YSYEKL. Trimming took 3 bases from V and 7 from J; bases not matched to a gene: 6. The CDR3 contains 14 residues. The CDR3 DNA is TGCGCCAGCAGCCAGGGTCAGGGGGGCAACACCATATATTTT. Translating gives CASSQGQGGNTIYF.

The chain joins TRBV13 to TRBJ1-1; 8 bases match TRBD1. Per the germline V gene, CDR1 is PRHDT and CDR2 is FYEKMQ (reference sequence). V was pared by 4 bases and J by 1 base, with 8 bases of the junction left unmatched. This CDR3 spans 16 amino acids. CDR3 coding DNA: TGTGCCAGCAGCTCATACCTCAGGGGGCGGAACACTGAAGCTTTCTTT. Its translation: CASSSYLRGRNTEAFF.

The rearrangement links TRBV25-1 to TRBJ1-2, with D perhaps TRBD1 (5 bases). The V end lost 2 bases, the J end lost 2 bases, and 6 bases lay between the germline ends. The germline V gene has CDR1 MGHDK and CDR2 SYGVNS. CDR3 length: 13 residues. As DNA, the CDR3 is TGTGCCAGCAGTGAAAACAGGAACTATGGCTACACCTTC. Translated: CASSENRNYGYTF.

This clone has only a few counts. This chain links TRBV5-1 with TRBJ2-1; 12 positions agree with TRBD2. Germline CDR1 SGHRS, CDR2 YFSETQ. V lost 4 bases and J lost 2; bases outside the gene matches: 4. CDR3 length: 16 amino acids. CDR3 in amino acids: CASSRLAGAAYNEQFF. The CDR3 coding sequence is TGCGCCAGCAGCAGACTAGCGGGGGCCGCCTACAATGAGCAGTTCTTC.

The chain links TRBV6-5 to TRBJ2-1, with 7 bases lining up with TRBD1. V was pared by 2 bases and J by 4 bases, with 5 bases of the junction left unmatched. CDR1 and CDR2 (germline): MNHEY, SVGAGI. This CDR3 has 15 amino acids. The CDR3 loop reads CASSYEPQGYNEQFF. The CDR3 nucleotides read TGTGCCAGCAGTTACGAGCCACAGGGGTACAATGAGCAGTTCTTC.

The V and J genes are TRBV5-1 and TRBJ2-2; D is uncertain. The CDR3 is 13 residues long. Germline CDR1 SGHRS, CDR2 YFSETQ. V lost 4 bases and J 6 bases, leaving 10 bases between the germline ends. The DNA for the CDR3 is TGCGCCAGCAGCCTAACCCAGGCCGGGGAGCTGTTTTTT. It translates to CASSLTQAGELFF. The entire variable domain, with the rest obtained from reference TRBV5-1 and TRBJ2-2, is as follows: KAGVTQTPRYLIKTRGQQVTLSCSPISGHRSVSWYQQTPGQGLQFLFEYFSETQRNKGNFPGRFSGRQFSNSRSEMNVSTLELGDSALYLCASSLTQAGELFFGEGSRLTVL.